One and the same sample provided the 4 T cell receptor beta chains below, sequenced in a study of cytomegalovirus exposure and HLA in healthy donors (dated by TCRdb to about 2017). Library method: the immunoSEQ multiplex PCR assay. The multiplex PCR relied on a mix of 60 forward primers for TCR Vbeta segments and 13 reverse primers for TCR Jbeta segments. TCRdb carries this immuneACCESS record with in-frame sequences only. Its versions omit some clonotypes, under half of them owing to an unresolved V gene in the studies checked, with the rest unexplained. A total of about 240,000 clones appear in this sample, around 80% of them only once. 8% of the sample goes to the ten largest clones. The sample taken for sequencing was PBMCs. Every receptor here comes from a woman aged 55-69 years in good health and CMV-seropositive.

The chain links TRBV15 to TRBJ1-4; TRBD1 matches at 8 bases. V dropped 5 bases and J dropped 2; count of bases not matched to a gene: 4. Germline values: CDR1 LNHNV, CDR2 YYDKDF (reference sequence). The CDR3 runs 15 residues. CDR3 in DNA: TGTGCCACCAGCCCGCGACAGGGGACTAATGAAAAACTGTTTTTT. This sequence encodes CATSPRQGTNEKLFF.

The rearrangement joins TRBV7-9 to TRBJ1-2; tentative D call: TRBD1 (6 bases). CDR1 is SEHNR, CDR2 FQNEAQ, per germline (reference sequence). This CDR3 comprises 16 residues. Trimming took 5 bases from V and 3 from J, leaving 19 bases between them. CDR3 amino acids: CASSPWGGRADYGYTF. CDR3 DNA sequence: TGTGCCAGCAGCCCCTGGGGGGGCAGGGCGGACTATGGCTACACCTTC. Variable domain in full (rest from reference TRBV7-9 and TRBJ1-2): DTGVSQNPRHKITKRGQNVTFRCDPISEHNRLYWYRQTLGQGPEFLTYFQNEAQLEKSRLLSDRFSAERPKGSFSTLEIQRTEQGDSAMYLCASSPWGGRADYGYTFGSGTRLTVV.

The rearrangement joins TRBV5-1 to TRBJ1-5; a weak D match, TRBD1 (5 bases). The CDR3 has 13 residues. Germline loops: CDR1 SGHRS, CDR2 YFSETQ. Trimming took 0 bases from V and 7 from J, leaving 8 bases between them. This CDR3 is CASSLGRGQPQHF. CDR3 nucleotides: TGCGCCAGCAGCTTGGGGCGGGGGCAGCCCCAGCATTTT. Using reference TRBV5-1 and TRBJ1-5 for the parts outside the CDR3, the full variable domain is KAGVTQTPRYLIKTRGQQVTLSCSPISGHRSVSWYQQTPGQGLQFLFEYFSETQRNKGNFPGRFSGRQFSNSRSEMNVSTLELGDSALYLCASSLGRGQPQHFGDGTRLSIL.

The chain joins TRBV27 to TRBJ2-1, with 10 bases lining up with TRBD2. The germline gives CDR1 MNHEY, CDR2 SMNVEV (reference sequence). CDR3 length: 15 residues. V lost 3 bases, J lost 4 bases, and 3 bases stayed unmatched. CDR3 nucleotides: TGTGCCAGCAGTTTCCCGGGACTAGCGTACAATGAGCAGTTCTTC. Residues: CASSFPGLAYNEQFF.